A selection of T cell receptor beta chains follows, all from one sample in a study of T cell responses to AZD1222 COVID-19 vaccine. Produced via immunoSEQ multiplex PCR; TCRdb's table is partial and in-frame only. The sample gives fewer than 90,000 clones, 87% of which show up once; over 20% is in the top ten. Specimen: peripheral blood, collected on day 0 of AZD1222 vaccination. These receptors all stem from an adult in good health. Both conserved end residues are part of each CDR3. The D gene is left open where the match is weak. A row's size may be missing; if present it is once, few, many or a size class.

v_gene	j_gene	abundance	d_gene	CDR3nt	CDR3aa
TRBV16	TRBJ1-4	NA	NA	TGTGCCAGCAGCCAATCTGACTACGGAAAACTGTTTTTT	CASSQSDYGKLFF
TRBV18	TRBJ1-2	NA	TRBD1	TGTGCCAGCTCACTAGACGACAGGGCGACTTATGGCTACACCTTC	CASSLDDRATYGYTF
TRBV11-2	TRBJ2-2	NA	NA	TGTGCCAGCAGCTTCGACTATATCACCGGGGAGCTGTTTTTT	CASSFDYITGELFF
TRBV9	TRBJ2-5	NA	NA	TGTGCCAGCAGCGTAGCAACGGGAGAGACCCAGTACTTC	CASSVATGETQYF
TRBV6-5	TRBJ1-4	NA	TRBD1	TGTGCCAGCAGTAAGGGACAGTCGAATGAAAAACTGTTTTTT	CASSKGQSNEKLFF
TRBV7-9	TRBJ2-3	NA	NA	TGTGCCTCGGGTCCGGGGAGTAGCACAGATACGCAGTATTTT	CASGPGSSTDTQYF
TRBV29-1	TRBJ1-5	NA	NA	TGCAGCGTTGAGGGCACCGAAGGGCCCCAGCATTTT	CSVEGTEGPQHF
TRBV6-2/TRBV6-3	TRBJ2-6	NA	NA	TGTGCCAGCAGTTTCGTGGGTGGCGAACTTTCTGGGGCCAACGTCCTGACTTTC	CASSFVGGELSGANVLTF
TRBV28	TRBJ2-4	NA	NA	TGTGCCAGCAGTCCCCCCGGGACAAGAAACATTCAGTACTTC	CASSPPGTRNIQYF
TRBV19	TRBJ2-7	NA	TRBD1	TGTGCCAGTAGTAAAGGGACAGGGGTGGACGAGCAGTACTTC	CASSKGTGVDEQYF
TRBV5-6	TRBJ1-1	NA	NA	TGTGCCAGCAGCGAACTGTCGGGTGGCACTGAAGCTTTCTTT	CASSELSGGTEAFF
TRBV2	TRBJ2-1	NA	TRBD2	TGTGCCAGCAGTGAACTGGCGGCGGGGGGCTACAATGAGCAGTTCTTC	CASSELAAGGYNEQFF
TRBV12-3/TRBV12-4	TRBJ2-3	NA	NA	TGTGCCAGCAGTGCTGAGTGGTGGGATACGCAGTATTTT	CASSAEWWDTQYF
TRBV13	TRBJ2-3	NA	TRBD2	TGTGCCAGCAGCTTGGGGCTAGCGGGAGTAGGGGATACGCAGTATTTT	CASSLGLAGVGDTQYF
TRBV11-3	TRBJ2-4	once	NA	TGTGCCAGCAGCTTAACGGGACCCAAAAACATTCAGTACTTC	CASSLTGPKNIQYF
TRBV29-1	TRBJ2-3	NA	NA	TGCAGCGTTGAAGCGAGAGGGCTTTTCACAGATACGCAGTATTTT	CSVEARGLFTDTQYF
TRBV18	TRBJ1-5	NA	NA	TGTGCCAGCTCACCATGGACAATTGGTAGCAATCAGCCCCAGCATTTT	CASSPWTIGSNQPQHF
TRBV7-8	TRBJ2-1	NA	TRBD1	TGTGCCAGCAGCGAAATTACGACAGGGCTGGGCAATGAGCAGTTCTTC	CASSEITTGLGNEQFF
TRBV7-9	TRBJ2-7	NA	TRBD1	TGTGCCAGCAGCCCCGGGACAGACGCCTTCCACGAGCAGTACTTC	CASSPGTDAFHEQYF
TRBV7-2	TRBJ1-5	NA	TRBD1	TGTGCCAGCAGCGGACAGGGGGTGGGCAATCAGCCCCAGCATTTT	CASSGQGVGNQPQHF
TRBV3-1/TRBV3-2	TRBJ2-5	NA	NA	TGTGCCAGCAGCCAAGACCCGGGAGAGGTGGAGACCCAGTACTTC	CASSQDPGEVETQYF
TRBV5-1	TRBJ1-2	NA	TRBD1	TGCGCCAGCAGCTTGGTTGCGACAGGGTTGAGTGGCTACACCTTC	CASSLVATGLSGYTF
TRBV19	TRBJ1-2	NA	NA	TGTGCCACCGACTTCAATCGGGTCCCTTTTGCCTTC	CATDFNRVPFAF
TRBV4-3	TRBJ2-3	once	TRBD2	TGCGCCAGCAGCCAAGAAGTTGGTCTAGCGGGACCCCAACCCTCCACAGATACGCAGTATTTT	CASSQEVGLAGPQPSTDTQYF
TRBV6-5	TRBJ1-1	NA	NA	TGTGCCAGCAGCCCACCCGGGGGAGGCACTGAAGCTTTCTTT	CASSPPGGGTEAFF
TRBV6-2/TRBV6-3	TRBJ2-7	NA	NA	TGTGCCAGCAGTCCCCGGTTCGGGATCTACGAGCAGTACTTC	CASSPRFGIYEQYF
TRBV3-1/TRBV3-2	TRBJ1-4	NA	NA	TGTGCCAGCAGCCAACGACAGTTAAACAATGAAAAACTGTTTTTT	CASSQRQLNNEKLFF
TRBV11-3	TRBJ2-7	NA	TRBD2	TGTGCCAGTAGCGGGATCTACGAGCAGTACTTC	CASSGIYEQYF
TRBV18	TRBJ1-1	once	NA	TGTGCCAGCTCACCAGGAGGTAACACTGAAGCTTTCTTT	CASSPGGNTEAFF
TRBV2	TRBJ1-2	NA	NA	TGTGCCAGCAGTGAGCCCAGGCAGGGCTATGGCTACACCTTC	CASSEPRQGYGYTF
TRBV5-4	TRBJ1-1	NA	TRBD1	TGTGCCAGCAGCCTGGGACAGTTTAACACTGAAGCTTTCTTT	CASSLGQFNTEAFF
TRBV2	TRBJ2-3	NA	TRBD2	TGTGCCAGCAGTTCTCAGACTAGCGGGAGAACAGATACGCAGTATTTT	CASSSQTSGRTDTQYF